This T cell receptor beta chain comes out of a study of T cell responses to AZD1222 COVID-19 vaccine. This CDR3 contains 13 residues. V dropped 8 bases and J dropped 0 bases, with 8 bases sitting between them. Germline CDR1 and CDR2: KGHSH and LQKENI. On this clone: Its antigen is as yet unknown.

Findings and caveats of the study: Sampling that yielded the repertoires occurred only after the peak T cell response.

The method was immunoSEQ multiplex PCR; TCRdb's version includes in-frame clones alone and lacks a portion of them. The sample has 200,000 to 250,000 clones; 85% to 95% are singletons. This sequence originates from an adult in good health. Here the sequenced sample was peripheral blood, taken on day 0 of MenACWY control vaccination. The chain couples TRBV18 to TRBJ1-3; D unclear. CDR3 in DNA: TGTGCCAGCCGTGAAAACTCTGGAAACACCATATATTTT. It encodes CASRENSGNTIYF.